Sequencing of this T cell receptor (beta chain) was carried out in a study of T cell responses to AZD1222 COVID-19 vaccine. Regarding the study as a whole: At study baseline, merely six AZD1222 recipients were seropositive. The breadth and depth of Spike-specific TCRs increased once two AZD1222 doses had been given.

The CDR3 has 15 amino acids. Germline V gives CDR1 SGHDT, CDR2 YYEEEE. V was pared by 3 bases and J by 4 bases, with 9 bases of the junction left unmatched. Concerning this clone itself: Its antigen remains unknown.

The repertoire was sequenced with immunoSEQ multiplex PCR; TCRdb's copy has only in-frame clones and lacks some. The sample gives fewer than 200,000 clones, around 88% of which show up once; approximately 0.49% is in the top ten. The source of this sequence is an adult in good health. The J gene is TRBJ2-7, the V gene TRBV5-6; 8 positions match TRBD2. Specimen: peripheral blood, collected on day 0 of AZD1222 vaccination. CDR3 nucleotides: TGTGCCAGCAGCTCCTTGCGGGAGGCCCGGTACGAGCAGTACTTC. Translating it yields CASSSLREARYEQYF.